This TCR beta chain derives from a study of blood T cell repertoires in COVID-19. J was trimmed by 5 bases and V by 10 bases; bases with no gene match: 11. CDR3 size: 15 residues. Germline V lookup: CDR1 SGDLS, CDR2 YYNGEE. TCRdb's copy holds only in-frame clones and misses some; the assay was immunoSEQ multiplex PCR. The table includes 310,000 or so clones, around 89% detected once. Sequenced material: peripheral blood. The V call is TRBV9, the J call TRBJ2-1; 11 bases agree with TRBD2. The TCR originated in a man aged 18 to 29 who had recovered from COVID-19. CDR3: CAHLGPGLADNEQFF. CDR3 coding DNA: TGTGCCCATCTGGGACCGGGACTAGCGGACAATGAGCAGTTCTTC.